This TCR beta chain came from a study of blood T cell repertoires in COVID-19. The germline gives CDR1 SNHLY, CDR2 FYNNEI. The CDR3 covers 15 residues. V shed 3 bases, J shed 2 bases, and the junction held 5 bases outside the gene matches. The protocol was immunoSEQ multiplex PCR, while the TCRdb copy is restricted to in-frame clones and leaves out a portion. This table has 270,000 or so clones, more than 70% appearing once. This TCR came from a woman under 30 with acute or convalescent COVID-19. This sequence joins TRBV2 and TRBJ2-7; 9 nucleotides agree with TRBD1. Material: peripheral blood. In DNA, the CDR3 is TGTGCCAGCAGTGAGGGGGACAGGGATACCTACGAGCAGTACTTC. This gives the protein CASSEGDRDTYEQYF.